This is a list of T cell receptor beta chains from one sample in a study of blood T cells in healthy people across ages. Each CDR3 protein gets one entry after TCRdb re-called the 5' RACE reads with MiXCR. The repertoire holds 1.4 million or so distinct CDR3 sequences, with 42% as singletons. The sample consisted of blood. The receptors stem from a woman between 18 and 29 years old in good health. Each CDR3 is given with its conserved first and last residue. D genes are given only for firm matches. Rows give clone size only sometimes, using once, few, many, or a class for an expanded clone.

d_gene | j_gene | v_gene | abundance | CDR3nt | CDR3aa
- | TRBJ2-7 | TRBV28 | - | TGTGCCAGCAGTTTGTTAGCGACAGCCTACGAGCAGTACTTC | CASSLLATAYEQYF
- | TRBJ2-7 | TRBV29-1 | - | TGCAGCGGCGACTTAAACTCCTACGAGCAGTACTTC | CSGDLNSYEQYF
- | TRBJ2-1 | TRBV5-5 | few | TGTGCCAGCAGCTTCGGACCCCACTCCTACAATGAGCAGTTCTTC | CASSFGPHSYNEQFF
TRBD2 | TRBJ2-7 | TRBV6-2/TRBV6-3 | - | TGTGCCAGCAGTGCTAGCGGGGATTACGAGCAGTACTTC | CASSASGDYEQYF
- | TRBJ2-7 | TRBV6-6 | - | TGTGCCAGCAGTCAATACCGCGGTTTCGAGCAGTACTTC | CASSQYRGFEQYF
- | TRBJ2-5 | TRBV5-1 | - | TGCGCCAGCAGCCGTGGACAGAGGCAAGAGACCCAGTACTTC | CASSRGQRQETQYF
TRBD1 | TRBJ2-3 | TRBV4-3 | - | TGCGCCAGCAGCCAGCAACAGGGGACCACAGATACGCAGTATTTT | CASSQQQGTTDTQYF
- | TRBJ2-7 | TRBV28 | - | TGTGCCAGCAGAGTCGATGGCTCCTACGAGCAGTACTTC | CASRVDGSYEQYF
TRBD2 | TRBJ2-3 | TRBV12-3/TRBV12-4 | many | TGTGCCAGCAGGCTAGCGGGGGTGGATACGCAGTATTTT | CASRLAGVDTQYF
TRBD2 | TRBJ2-1 | TRBV6-5 | few | TGTGCCAGCAGTTACAGGAGCGGGATCTACAATGAGCAGTTCTTC | CASSYRSGIYNEQFF
- | TRBJ2-5 | TRBV3-1 | - | TGTGCCAGCAGCAAAGGCGGGGACGACCCGCCCCAAGAGACCCAGTACTTC | CASSKGGDDPPQETQYF
- | TRBJ1-2 | TRBV3-1 | once | TGTGCCAGCAGCCAAACAGGGTTTAATGGCTACACCTTC | CASSQTGFNGYTF
TRBD1 | TRBJ1-2 | TRBV12-3/TRBV12-4 | - | TGTGCCAGCAGCTTGGACAGGGTCGTCGGTGGCTACACCTTC | CASSLDRVVGGYTF
- | TRBJ1-2 | TRBV9 | - | TGTGCCAGCAGCGTAGCTGGGGAGTTAGACTATGGCTACACCTTC | CASSVAGELDYGYTF
- | TRBJ2-3 | TRBV5-6 | few | TGTGCCAGCAGCTTATGCCTAGCCCTTAGGACAGATACGCAGTATTTT | CASSLCLALRTDTQYF
- | TRBJ1-2 | TRBV5-1 | few | TGCGCCAGCAGCGGGAATGGACAGCTAATCTATGGCTACACCTTC | CASSGNGQLIYGYTF
- | TRBJ1-4 | TRBV29-1 | - | TGCAGCGCTCGACCTCGGGACGGAGATGAAAAACTGTTTTTT | CSARPRDGDEKLFF
- | TRBJ2-7 | TRBV27 | once | TGTGCCAGCAGTTTAAGGGGTACTAGTGGGTACGAGCAGTACTTC | CASSLRGTSGYEQYF
- | TRBJ2-1 | TRBV25-1 | - | TGTGCCAGCAGTGATCCCTGGGTGGGTTTCGATGAGCAGTTCTTC | CASSDPWVGFDEQFF
- | TRBJ2-3 | TRBV20-1 | - | TGCAGTGCCCCCCTAGGGACTGTAGCTAGCACAGATACGCAGTATTTT | CSAPLGTVASTDTQYF
- | TRBJ1-5 | TRBV4-3 | - | TGCGCCAGCAGCCAAGATCACGCCGGGCAAGATCAGCCCCAGCATTTT | CASSQDHAGQDQPQHF